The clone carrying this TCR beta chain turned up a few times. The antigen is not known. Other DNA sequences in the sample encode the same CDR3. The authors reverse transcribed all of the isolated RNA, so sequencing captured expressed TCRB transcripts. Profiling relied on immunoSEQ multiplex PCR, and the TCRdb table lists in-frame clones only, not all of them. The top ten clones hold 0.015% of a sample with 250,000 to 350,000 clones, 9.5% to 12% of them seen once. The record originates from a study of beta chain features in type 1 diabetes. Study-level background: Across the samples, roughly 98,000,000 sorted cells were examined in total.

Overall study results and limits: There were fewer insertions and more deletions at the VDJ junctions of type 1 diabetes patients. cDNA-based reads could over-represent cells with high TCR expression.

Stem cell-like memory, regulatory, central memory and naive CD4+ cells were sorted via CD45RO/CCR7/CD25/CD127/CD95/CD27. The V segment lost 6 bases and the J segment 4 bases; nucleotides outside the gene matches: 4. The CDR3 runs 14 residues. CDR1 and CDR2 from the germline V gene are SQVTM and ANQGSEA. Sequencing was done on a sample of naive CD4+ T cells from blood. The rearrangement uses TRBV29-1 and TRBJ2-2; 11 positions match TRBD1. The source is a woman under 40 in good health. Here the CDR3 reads CSVGQGAFTGELFF. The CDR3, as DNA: TGCAGCGTCGGACAGGGGGCCTTCACCGGGGAGCTGTTTTTT.